Shown below are 15 T cell receptor beta chains from a single sample sequenced in a study of cytomegalovirus exposure and HLA in healthy donors. Data came from immunoSEQ multiplex PCR; TCRdb stores just in-frame clones and leaves some out. The sample consists of roughly 170,000 clones, roughly 84% of them appearing once. Material for sequencing was PBMCs. The receptors originated from a woman aged 18-29 years in good health and CMV-seropositive.

As concerns this clone: The junction does not match germline at one end; this may be a read error. The V gene is TRBV5-1, the J gene TRBJ2-7; 7 positions match TRBD1. Per germline, CDR1 SGHRS and CDR2 YFSETQ. This CDR3 is 13 amino acids long. The CDR3: CASRFQGVDEQYF. The CDR3 DNA reads as TGCGCCAGCCGCTTCCAGGGGGTCGACGAGCAGTACTTC.

The chain recombines TRBV6-1 with TRBJ1-2, with D hard to call. Germline V CDR1 and CDR2: MNHNS, SASEGT. There are 13 residues in the CDR3. V dropped 8 bases and J dropped 0 bases, with 10 bases sitting between them. The CDR3 sequence is CASVSGANYGYTF. The CDR3, as DNA: TGTGCCAGCGTCTCGGGAGCTAACTATGGCTACACCTTC.

The J gene is TRBJ1-5, the V gene TRBV11-2; D is perhaps TRBD1 (5 bases). The germline CDR1 and CDR2 sequences are SGHAT and FQNNGV. This CDR3 region has 14 residues. Trimming took 5 bases from V and 3 from J, leaving 11 bases between them. For the CDR3, the DNA is TGTGCCAGCAGCCATTCAGGGAACAATCAGCCCCAGCATTTT. It specifies CASSHSGNNQPQHF.

The chain's CDR3 is CASSFTGDQPQHF. The CDR3 coding sequence is TGTGCCAGCAGCTTCACAGGGGACCAGCCCCAGCATTTT. The chain employs TRBV5-6 and TRBJ1-5, with 7 bases matching TRBD1. CDR3 size: 13 residues. CDR1 is SGHDT, CDR2 YYEEEE, per germline. V shed 2 bases and J 7 bases; nucleotides not matched to a gene: 3.

The chain is built from TRBV29-1 and TRBJ2-4; D perhaps matches TRBD2 (6 bases). Germline V gene lookup returns CDR1 SQVTM and CDR2 ANQGSEA. Deletions cut 7 bases from V and 0 bases from J, with 13 bases between. The CDR3 has 14 amino acids. For the CDR3, the DNA is TGCAGCGCCAGGGACTCCATAGCCAAAAACATTCAGTACTTC. It is translated as CSARDSIAKNIQYF.

The CDR3 region is CASSLRDRGLETQYF. DNA of the CDR3: TGTGCCAGCAGCCTCCGGGACAGGGGGCTTGAGACCCAGTACTTC. The gene calls are TRBV13 and TRBJ2-5; TRBD1 matches at 12 bases. Looked up from germline, CDR1 is PRHDT and CDR2 is FYEKMQ (reference sequence). Trimming removed 5 bases from V and 5 bases from J; junction bases left unmatched: 6. The CDR3 runs to 15 residues.

The chain recombines TRBV29-1 with TRBJ2-6; D unclear. The CDR3 totals 14 residues. Trimming pared 3 bases from V and 0 bases from J, leaving 6 bases between. Germline CDR1 reads SQVTM; CDR2 reads ANQGSEA. CDR3: CSVDPGSGANVLTF. CDR3 sequence (DNA): TGCAGCGTTGACCCAGGCTCTGGGGCCAACGTCCTGACTTTC.

This clone was recorded a few times. The rearrangement joins TRBV7-6 to TRBJ2-2; D unclear. The CDR3 loop spans 11 amino acids. Germline V gives CDR1 SGHVS, CDR2 FNYEAQ. With 5 bases removed from V and 8 bases from J, the gap between germline ends came to 6 bases. The CDR3: CASSPPGELFF. The CDR3 DNA follows: TGTGCCAGCAGCCCTCCTGGGGAGCTGTTTTTT.

The chain employs TRBV4-1 and TRBJ1-4, with D uncertain. The CDR3 has 13 residues. The ends were cut back, 1 base at V and 7 bases at J, with 7 bases in the middle. Germline lookup yields CDR1 MGHRA and CDR2 YSYEKL. The CDR3 DNA reads as TGCGCCAGCAGCCAAGGAGTCCTTGAAAAACTGTTTTTT. Its translation: CASSQGVLEKLFF.

As DNA, the CDR3 is TGCGCCAGCAGCCAAGATCCTTCCACCGGGACAGGGTTAACTCAGCCCCAGCATTTT. It is translated as CASSQDPSTGTGLTQPQHF. The chain is built from TRBV4-1 and TRBJ1-5; 9 nucleotides align to TRBD1. Trimming took 0 bases from V and 6 from J; bases not matched to a gene: 15. The CDR3 loop spans 19 amino acids. Germline V gene sequence: CDR1 MGHRA, CDR2 YSYEKL.

The CDR3 region is CSARDPLAQHF. The CDR3, as DNA: TGCAGTGCGCGGGACCCCCTGGCCCAGCATTTT. The V gene is TRBV20-1, the J gene TRBJ1-5, with D possibly matching TRBD1 (5 bases). V was cut by 6 bases and J by 11 bases, with 14 bases left in between. CDR1 DFQATT and CDR2 SNEGSKA come from the germline V gene (reference sequence). CDR3 length: 11 amino acids.

The CDR3 loop reads CASSQDKSAGSTDTQYF. CDR3 DNA sequence: TGCGCCAGCAGCCAAGATAAATCGGCAGGGTCCACAGATACGCAGTATTTT. This chain uses TRBV4-1 with TRBJ2-3; TRBD1 is a possible D gene (5 bases). CDR3 length: 17 residues. V was cut by 0 bases and J by 2 bases, with 15 bases left in between. Germline V gene sequence: CDR1 MGHRA, CDR2 YSYEKL.

Remarks on this clone: Other DNA sequences of this sample code for an identical CDR3. The chain employs TRBV11-2 and TRBJ1-4, with TRBD1 matching over 9 bases. The germline CDR1 and CDR2 sequences are SGHAT and FQNNGV. V shed 4 bases and J 8 bases; nucleotides not matched to a gene: 5. This CDR3 contains 14 residues. This chain's CDR3 is CASSWGQGREKLFF. The CDR3 bases are TGTGCCAGCAGCTGGGGACAGGGAAGAGAAAAACTGTTTTTT.

J is TRBJ1-6 and V is TRBV9; no clear D. The germline CDR1 and CDR2 sequences are SGDLS and YYNGEE. V dropped 2 bases and J dropped 8 bases, with 8 bases sitting between them. The CDR3 runs to 13 residues. The CDR3: CASSVEWDSPLHF. Here the CDR3 DNA reads TGTGCCAGCAGCGTGGAGTGGGATTCACCCCTCCACTTT.

This chain joins TRBV19 and TRBJ2-2; no clear D. Looked up from germline, CDR1 is LNHDA and CDR2 is SQIVND (reference sequence). The ends were cut back, 6 bases at V and 2 bases at J, with 10 bases in the middle. The CDR3 runs to 14 residues. As DNA, the CDR3 is TGTGCCAGTAGCCCGTTAACTAACACCGGGGAGCTGTTTTTT. Protein sequence: CASSPLTNTGELFF.